Shown below are 25 T cell receptor beta chains from a single sample sequenced in a study of CD8+ T cells in alopecia areata. Treatment defined: oral pan-JAK inhibitor, 5-10 mg twice daily. The authors extracted RNA and reverse transcribed it into cDNA as the sequencing template. The table came from immunoSEQ multiplex PCR; TCRdb's copy has only in-frame clones and leaves some out. Among fewer than 250,000 clones, roughly two fifths were seen once, and the ten largest hold over 2%. The sample was CD4+ T cells sorted from blood, taken at approximately week 39, from a patient treated with tofacitinib. These receptors all come from a human donor with alopecia areata.

This clone was seen only a few times. Written as DNA, the CDR3 is TGTGCCAGTATCTCAGTCATGAACACTGAAGCTTTCTTT. This translates into CASISVMNTEAFF. The rearrangement joins TRBV19 to TRBJ1-1; D uncertain. CDR3 length equals 13 residues. Germline lookup yields CDR1 LNHDA and CDR2 SQIVND (reference sequence). The V end was cut by 7 bases, the J end by 0 bases, with 9 bases between.

The chain couples TRBV7-6 to TRBJ2-7; 7 nucleotides agree with TRBD2. The CDR3 is 14 amino acids. J lost 6 bases, V lost 0 bases, and 5 bases had no gene match. Germline values: CDR1 SGHVS, CDR2 FNYEAQ. CDR3 sequence reads: CASSLATSSLEQYF. The CDR3, as DNA: TGTGCCAGCAGCTTAGCGACTAGCTCTCTCGAGCAGTACTTC. Full variable domain (outside the CDR3, taken from reference TRBV7-6 and TRBJ2-7): GAGVSQSPRYKVTKRGQDVALRCDPISGHVSLYWYRQALGQGPEFLTYFNYEAQQDKSGLPNDRFSAERPEGSISTLTIQRTEQRDSAMYRCASSLATSSLEQYFGPGTRLTVT.

In its sample, this clone ranks as medium-sized. V gene TRBV29-1 combines with J gene TRBJ2-4; D is perhaps TRBD1 (7 bases). Trimming shortened V by 2 bases and J by 6 bases, and 8 bases separated the two germline ends. There are 12 residues in the CDR3. Germline V gene sequence: CDR1 SQVTM, CDR2 ANQGSEA. The CDR3 sequence: CSVEQGGNIQYF. The CDR3 DNA reads TGCAGCGTTGAACAGGGGGGAAACATTCAGTACTTC.

The chain uses TRBV6-5 and TRBJ2-3; 7 nucleotides align to TRBD1. The CDR3 has 15 amino acids. Trimming took 2 bases from V and 6 from J; bases not matched to a gene: 8. CDR1 is MNHEY and CDR2 is SVGAGI in the germline V gene. The CDR3 sequence is CASSYEGAGWDTQYF. The CDR3 DNA reads as TGTGCCAGCAGTTACGAGGGGGCCGGGTGGGATACGCAGTATTTT.

In nucleotides, the CDR3 is TGTGCCTGGAGAGCCCGGACAGGGGGCGCGGGGTCCTACGAGCAGTACTTC. This encodes CAWRARTGGAGSYEQYF. The genes are TRBV30 and TRBJ2-7, with TRBD1 matching over 11 bases. Germline values: CDR1 GTSNPN, CDR2 SVGIG (reference sequence). The CDR3 has 17 amino acids. V shed 3 bases, J shed 1 base, and the junction held 11 bases outside the gene matches.

This clone was counted only a few times. The chain employs TRBV4-1 and TRBJ2-4; no clear D gene. This CDR3 is 15 amino acids long. Germline values: CDR1 MGHRA, CDR2 YSYEKL. The V end was cut by 5 bases, the J end by 0 bases, with 11 bases between. The CDR3 spells CASSSLKQAKNIQYF. The CDR3 coding sequence is TGCGCCAGCAGCTCACTCAAGCAAGCCAAAAACATTCAGTACTTC.

This clone was counted a few times. V and J are TRBV29-1 and TRBJ2-6; possibly TRBD1 for D (6 bases). CDR3 size: 13 residues. With 7 bases removed from V and 2 bases from J, the gap between germline ends came to 9 bases. Germline CDR1 reads SQVTM; CDR2 reads ANQGSEA. The CDR3 bases are TGCAGCGGACAGGTTCCTGGGGCCAACGTCCTGACTTTC. Translated, it gives CSGQVPGANVLTF.

The chain employs TRBV5-1 and TRBJ2-1; TRBD2 matches at 10 bases. CDR3 size: 17 residues. The V gene's germline CDR1 is SGHRS and CDR2 YFSETQ. Trimming removed 0 bases from V and 6 bases from J; junction bases left unmatched: 9. The CDR3 coding sequence is TGCGCCAGCAGCTTGGTGCCCAGCGGGAGGGCGGGCAATGAGCAGTTCTTC. Its protein is CASSLVPSGRAGNEQFF.

The chain is built from TRBV9 and TRBJ2-7; no reliable D call. In germline, CDR1 is SGDLS, CDR2 YYNGEE. The CDR3 extends over 15 amino acids. The ends were cut back, 0 bases at V and 5 bases at J, with 15 bases in the middle. CDR3 in amino acids: CASSVAPLLGNEQYF. As DNA, the CDR3 is TGTGCCAGCAGCGTAGCCCCACTGCTAGGAAACGAGCAGTACTTC.

The chain employs TRBV11-2 and TRBJ2-4; D uncertain. V lost 4 bases, J lost 11 bases, and 6 bases lay in between. There are 10 residues in the CDR3. Germline V CDR1 and CDR2: SGHAT, FQNNGV. The CDR3 loop is CASSSLLQYF. CDR3 nucleotides: TGTGCCAGCAGCTCCTTGCTTCAGTACTTC. Full variable domain (remainder filled in from reference TRBV11-2 and TRBJ2-4): EAGVAQSPRYKIIEKRQSVAFWCNPISGHATLYWYQQILGQGPKLLIQFQNNGVVDDSQLPKDRFSAERLKGVDSTLKIQPAKLEDSAVYLCASSSLLQYFGAGTRLSVL.

The chain links TRBV14 to TRBJ2-7, with 7 bases lining up with TRBD1. The CDR3 contains 14 residues. Germline V lookup: CDR1 SGHDN, CDR2 FVKESK. V shed 0 bases and J 5 bases; nucleotides not matched to a gene: 4. CDR3 region: CASSQDSTGHEQYF. The CDR3, as DNA: TGTGCCAGCAGCCAAGATTCGACAGGGCACGAGCAGTACTTC.

J is TRBJ2-7 and V is TRBV2; D ambiguous. CDR1 is SNHLY and CDR2 is FYNNEI in the germline V gene. This CDR3 has 13 residues. V shed 0 bases and J shed 5 bases, with 8 bases lying between them. CDR3 coding DNA: TGTGCCAGCAGTGAAGCACGGATGGACGAGCAGTACTTC. This sequence encodes CASSEARMDEQYF.

This clone has a handful of counts. The gene calls are TRBV5-1 and TRBJ2-7; D is possibly TRBD1 (6 bases). Trimming stripped 0 bases from V and 5 bases from J, with 9 bases between. Germline V gene sequence: CDR1 SGHRS, CDR2 YFSETQ. This CDR3 contains 13 residues. DNA for the CDR3: TGCGCCAGCAGCTTGGCCCGGACAGACGAGCAGTACTTC. Its protein is CASSLARTDEQYF.

The chain links TRBV15 to TRBJ2-2, with no clear D. Germline V gene lookup returns CDR1 LNHNV and CDR2 YYDKDF (reference sequence). V was pared by 4 bases and J by 0 bases, with 6 bases between. The CDR3 contains 14 residues. CDR3 amino acids: CATSNPPNTGELFF. The CDR3 DNA reads as TGTGCCACCAGCAACCCGCCGAACACCGGGGAGCTGTTTTTT.

V and J are TRBV9 and TRBJ1-1; tentative D call: TRBD1 (6 bases). Germline CDR1 is SGDLS and CDR2 is YYNGEE. This CDR3 has 14 amino acids. V was cut by 2 bases and J by 4 bases, with 12 bases left in between. The chain's CDR3 is CASSVSTGSTEAFF. Here the CDR3 DNA reads TGTGCCAGCAGCGTTTCAACAGGGTCCACTGAAGCTTTCTTT.

The count of this clone is one. V is TRBV25-1 and J is TRBJ2-1; the D gene is possibly TRBD1 (5 bases). Trimming took 3 bases from V and 10 from J, leaving 13 bases between them. This CDR3 contains 13 residues. Germline V CDR1 and CDR2: MGHDK, SYGVNS. CDR3 DNA: TGTGCCAGCAGTGAGGGGCGTTCTGGGGAGCAGTTCTTC. Translating it yields CASSEGRSGEQFF.

V gene TRBV19 combines with J gene TRBJ2-1, with 8 bases lining up with TRBD2. The CDR3 consists of 13 residues. The germline V gene encodes CDR1 LNHDA and CDR2 SQIVND (reference sequence). V shed 2 bases, J shed 10 bases, and the junction held 4 bases outside the gene matches. The CDR3 DNA reads TGTGCCAGTAGTATACTCCGACTAGCGGAGCAGTTCTTC. Protein product: CASSILRLAEQFF. Complete variable domain (other parts from reference TRBV19 and TRBJ2-1): DGGITQSPKYLFRKEGQNVTLSCEQNLNHDAMYWYRQDPGQGLRLIYYSQIVNDFQKGDIAEGYSVSREKKESFPLTVTSAQKNPTAFYLCASSILRLAEQFFGPGTRLTVL.

This clone was counted a few times. The V gene is TRBV7-6, the J gene TRBJ1-1; 10 bases match TRBD1. Germline trimming cut 6 bases from V and 4 bases from J; bases unmatched to any gene: 2. The CDR3 is 13 amino acids. Germline V gene sequence: CDR1 SGHVS, CDR2 FNYEAQ. In DNA form, the CDR3 reads TGTGCCAGCAGTCGGACAGGGGGCACTGAAGCTTTCTTT. It encodes CASSRTGGTEAFF.

This chain connects TRBV30 to TRBJ1-4; D possibly corresponds to TRBD1 (6 bases). CDR3 length: 14 residues. Trimming removed 1 base at V and 8 bases at J, with 14 bases between. Germline V gene lookup returns CDR1 GTSNPN and CDR2 SVGIG (reference sequence). The CDR3 loop is CAWSAGTRAEKLFF. The CDR3 DNA sequence: TGTGCCTGGAGTGCGGGGACACGGGCCGAAAAACTGTTTTTT.

The chain links TRBV29-1 to TRBJ2-3, with 7 bases aligning to TRBD2. J lost 2 bases, V lost 4 bases, and 6 bases had no gene match. CDR1 and CDR2 (germline): SQVTM, ANQGSEA. The CDR3 length is 14 residues. The CDR3 spells CSVGAGVVTDTQYF. CDR3 sequence (DNA): TGCAGCGTTGGTGCGGGAGTGGTCACAGATACGCAGTATTTT.

The chain couples TRBV30 to TRBJ2-3; the D gene is possibly TRBD1 (6 bases). Trimming took off 5 bases at V and 10 bases at J, with 16 bases between the two ends. Germline-derived CDR1 and CDR2 are GTSNPN and SVGIG (reference sequence). The CDR3 covers 12 residues. CDR3 nucleotides: TGTGCCTGGTTACAGGGCGGAAGGGCGCAGTATTTT. Amino acids: CAWLQGGRAQYF.

The J gene is TRBJ1-2, the V gene TRBV5-1, with 7 bases lining up with TRBD1. The CDR3 totals 15 residues. The germline CDR1 and CDR2 sequences are SGHRS and YFSETQ. Trimming took 0 bases from V and 2 from J; bases not matched to a gene: 4. CDR3 amino acids: CASSLEGQNNYGYTF. Here the CDR3 DNA reads TGCGCCAGCAGCTTGGAGGGACAGAACAACTATGGCTACACCTTC.

The DNA for the CDR3 is TGCAGTGGGTGGGGGAGTGCAGGGGAGCTGTTTTTT. Amino acids: CSGWGSAGELFF. V is TRBV29-1 and J is TRBJ2-2, with D perhaps matching TRBD1 or TRBD2 (5 bases each). Germline loops: CDR1 SQVTM, CDR2 ANQGSEA. The CDR3 has 12 amino acids.

The sample holds a few counts of this clone. The chain combines TRBV15 with TRBJ2-1; D is ambiguous. Germline CDR1 LNHNV, CDR2 YYDKDF (reference sequence). CDR3 length: 15 amino acids. V was cut by 0 bases and J by 4 bases, with 10 bases left in between. CDR3 nucleotides: TGTGCCACCAGCAGAGACAAGACATCGTACAATGAGCAGTTCTTC. As protein: CATSRDKTSYNEQFF.

A few counts support this clone. The chain has TRBV5-1 and TRBJ2-7, with unresolved D. Trimming cost V 3 bases and J 4 bases, with 8 bases left between them. CDR1 is SGHRS and CDR2 is YFSETQ in the germline V gene. The CDR3 has 12 residues. The CDR3 nucleotides are TGCGCCAGCAGCTCTCAGCTATACGAGCAGTACTTC. Its translation: CASSSQLYEQYF.